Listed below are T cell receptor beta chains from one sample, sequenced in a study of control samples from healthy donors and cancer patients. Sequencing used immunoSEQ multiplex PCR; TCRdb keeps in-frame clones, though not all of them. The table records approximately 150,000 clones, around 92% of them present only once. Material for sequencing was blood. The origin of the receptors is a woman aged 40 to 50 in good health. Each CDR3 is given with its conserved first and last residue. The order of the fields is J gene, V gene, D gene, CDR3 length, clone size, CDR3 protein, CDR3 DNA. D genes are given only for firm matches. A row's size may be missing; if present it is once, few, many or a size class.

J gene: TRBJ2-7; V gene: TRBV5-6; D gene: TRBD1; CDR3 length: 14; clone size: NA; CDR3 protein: CASSWGTGLHEQYF; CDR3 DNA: TGTGCCAGCAGCTGGGGGACAGGGCTCCACGAGCAGTACTTC
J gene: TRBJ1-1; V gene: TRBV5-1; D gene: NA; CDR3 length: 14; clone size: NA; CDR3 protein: CASSLSTANTEAFF; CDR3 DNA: TGCGCCAGCAGCTTGAGTACAGCGAACACTGAAGCTTTCTTT
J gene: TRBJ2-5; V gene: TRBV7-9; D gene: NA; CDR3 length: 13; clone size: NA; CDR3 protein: CASSLFPWETQYF; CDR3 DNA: TGTGCCAGCAGCTTATTCCCCTGGGAGACCCAGTACTTC
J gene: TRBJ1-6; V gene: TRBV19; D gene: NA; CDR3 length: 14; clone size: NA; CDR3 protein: CASSRGDYNSPLHF; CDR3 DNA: TGTGCCAGTAGTAGGGGGGATTATAATTCACCCCTCCACTTT
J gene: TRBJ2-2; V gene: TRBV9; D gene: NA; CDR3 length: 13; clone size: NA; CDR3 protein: CASSVDFTGELFF; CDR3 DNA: TGTGCCAGCAGCGTAGATTTCACCGGGGAGCTGTTTTTT
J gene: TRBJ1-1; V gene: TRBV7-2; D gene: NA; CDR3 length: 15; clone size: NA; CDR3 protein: CASSLGDVGNTEAFF; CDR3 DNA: TGTGCCAGCAGTTTGGGTGATGTGGGGAACACTGAAGCTTTCTTT
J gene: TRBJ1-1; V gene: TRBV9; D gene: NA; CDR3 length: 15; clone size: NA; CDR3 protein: CASSPTPLMNTEAFF; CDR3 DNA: TGTGCCAGCAGCCCAACCCCGTTGATGAACACTGAAGCTTTCTTT
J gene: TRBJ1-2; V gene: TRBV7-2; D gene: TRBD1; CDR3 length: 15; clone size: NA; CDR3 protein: CASSAPDRGSYGYTF; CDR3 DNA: TGTGCCAGCAGCGCGCCTGACAGGGGGAGCTATGGCTACACCTTC
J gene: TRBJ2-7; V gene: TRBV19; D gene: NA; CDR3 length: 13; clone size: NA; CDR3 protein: CARATRPPYEQYF; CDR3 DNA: TGTGCCCGGGCGACTCGGCCCCCCTACGAGCAGTACTTC
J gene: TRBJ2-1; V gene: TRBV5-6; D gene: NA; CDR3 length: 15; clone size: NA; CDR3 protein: CASSWGGSSYNEQFF; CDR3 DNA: TGTGCCAGCAGCTGGGGTGGCAGCTCCTACAATGAGCAGTTCTTC
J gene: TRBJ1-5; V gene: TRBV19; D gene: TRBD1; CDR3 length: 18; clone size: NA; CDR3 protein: CASSMSPWDRGPNQPQHF; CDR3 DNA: TGTGCCAGTAGTATGTCTCCTTGGGACAGGGGGCCCAATCAGCCCCAGCATTTT
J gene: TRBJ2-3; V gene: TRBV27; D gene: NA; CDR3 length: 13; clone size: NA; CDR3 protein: CASSTGIWDTQYF; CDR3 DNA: TGTGCCAGCAGTACCGGGATTTGGGATACGCAGTATTTT
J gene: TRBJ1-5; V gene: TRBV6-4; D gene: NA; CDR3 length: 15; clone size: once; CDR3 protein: CASSDRAMGNQPQHF; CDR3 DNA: TGTGCCAGCAGTGACAGGGCAATGGGCAATCAGCCCCAGCATTTT
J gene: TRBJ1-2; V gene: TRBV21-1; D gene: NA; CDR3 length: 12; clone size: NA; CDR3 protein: CATTGTGSGYTF; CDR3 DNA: TGTGCCACCACCGGGACAGGGAGCGGCTATACCTTC
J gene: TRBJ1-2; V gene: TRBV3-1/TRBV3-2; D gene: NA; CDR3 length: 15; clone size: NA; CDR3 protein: CASSHFDRGSYGYTF; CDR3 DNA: TGTGCCAGCAGCCACTTTGACCGAGGTAGCTATGGCTACACCTTC
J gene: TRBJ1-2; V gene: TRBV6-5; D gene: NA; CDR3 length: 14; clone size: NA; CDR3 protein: CASSSGLNAHGYTF; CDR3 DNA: TGTGCCAGCAGCTCCGGCCTTAATGCTCATGGCTACACCTTC
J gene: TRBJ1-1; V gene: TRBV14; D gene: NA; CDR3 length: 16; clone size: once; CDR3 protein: CASSQDKGVWNTEAFF; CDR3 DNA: TGTGCCAGCAGCCAAGACAAGGGGGTTTGGAACACTGAAGCTTTCTTT
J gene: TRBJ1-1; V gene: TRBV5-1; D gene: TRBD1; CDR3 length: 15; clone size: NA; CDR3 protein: CASSSSGQGETEAFF; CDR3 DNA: TGCGCCAGCAGCTCCTCGGGACAGGGGGAAACTGAAGCTTTCTTT
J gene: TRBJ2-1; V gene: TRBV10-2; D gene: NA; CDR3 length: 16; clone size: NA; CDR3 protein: CASTDGARGSGDEQFF; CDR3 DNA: TGCGCCAGCACGGACGGGGCCAGGGGGTCGGGGGATGAGCAGTTCTTC
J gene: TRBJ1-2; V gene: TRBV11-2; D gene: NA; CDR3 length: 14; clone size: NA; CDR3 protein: CASSLGAGYYGYTF; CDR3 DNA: TGTGCCAGCAGCTTAGGGGCAGGGTACTATGGCTACACCTTC
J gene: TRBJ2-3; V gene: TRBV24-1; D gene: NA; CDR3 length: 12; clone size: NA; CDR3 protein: CATSDKGWTQYF; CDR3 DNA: TGTGCCACCAGTGATAAGGGGTGGACGCAGTATTTT
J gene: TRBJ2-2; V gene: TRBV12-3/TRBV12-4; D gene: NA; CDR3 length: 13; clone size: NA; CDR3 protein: CASRGLGTGELFF; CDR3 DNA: TGTGCCAGCAGAGGATTAGGCACCGGGGAGCTGTTTTTT
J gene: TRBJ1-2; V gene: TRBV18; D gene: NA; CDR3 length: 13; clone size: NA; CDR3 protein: CASSPGTVDGYTF; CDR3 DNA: TGTGCCAGCTCACCCGGGACGGTGGATGGCTACACCTTC
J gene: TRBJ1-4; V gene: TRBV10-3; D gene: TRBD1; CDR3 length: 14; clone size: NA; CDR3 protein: CAIRSDRVWEKLFF; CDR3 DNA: TGTGCCATCAGGTCGGACAGGGTCTGGGAAAAACTGTTTTTT
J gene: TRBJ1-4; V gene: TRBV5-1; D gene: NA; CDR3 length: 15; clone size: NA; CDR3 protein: CASSLTGATNEKLFF; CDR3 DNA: TGCGCCAGCAGCCTTACAGGAGCAACTAATGAAAAACTGTTTTTT
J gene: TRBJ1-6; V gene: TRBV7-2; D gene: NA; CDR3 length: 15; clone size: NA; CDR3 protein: CASSLAAGGNSPLHF; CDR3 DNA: TGTGCCAGCAGCTTAGCCGCAGGAGGGAATTCACCCCTCCACTTT
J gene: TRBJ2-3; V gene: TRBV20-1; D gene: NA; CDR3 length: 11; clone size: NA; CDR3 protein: CSGRKGDTQYF; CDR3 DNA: TGCAGTGGAAGAAAGGGAGATACGCAGTATTTT
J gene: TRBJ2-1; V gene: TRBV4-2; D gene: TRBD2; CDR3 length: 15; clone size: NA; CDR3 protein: CASSQDRGGSNEQFF; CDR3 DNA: TGTGCCAGCAGCCAAGACCGGGGGGGCTCGAATGAGCAGTTCTTC
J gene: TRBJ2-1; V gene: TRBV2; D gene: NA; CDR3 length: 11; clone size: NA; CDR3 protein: CASSEGEEQFF; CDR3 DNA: TGTGCCAGCAGTGAAGGGGAGGAGCAGTTCTTC
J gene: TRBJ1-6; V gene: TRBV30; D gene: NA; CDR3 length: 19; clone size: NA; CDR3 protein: CAWSVRRRSGGPYNSPLHF; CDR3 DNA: TGTGCCTGGAGTGTACGCCGGAGGTCCGGTGGGCCCTATAATTCACCCCTCCACTTT
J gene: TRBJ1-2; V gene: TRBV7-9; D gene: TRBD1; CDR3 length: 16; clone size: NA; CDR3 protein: CASSFTRDRGDYGYTF; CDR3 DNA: TGTGCCAGCAGTTTTACCCGGGACAGGGGTGACTATGGCTACACCTTC
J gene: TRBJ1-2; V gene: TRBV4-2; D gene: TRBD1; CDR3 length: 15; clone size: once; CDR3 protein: CASSDRTGGQYGYTF; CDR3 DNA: TGTGCCAGCAGCGACCGGACAGGGGGACAGTATGGCTACACCTTC
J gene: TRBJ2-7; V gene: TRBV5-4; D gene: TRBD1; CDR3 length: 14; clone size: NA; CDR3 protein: CASSSGQGAHEQYF; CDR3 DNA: TGTGCCAGCAGTTCCGGACAGGGGGCCCACGAGCAGTACTTC
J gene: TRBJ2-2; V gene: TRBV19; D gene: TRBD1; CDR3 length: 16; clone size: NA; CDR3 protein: CASSLWTGGRSGELFF; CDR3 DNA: TGTGCCAGTAGTCTATGGACAGGGGGCAGGAGCGGGGAGCTGTTTTTT
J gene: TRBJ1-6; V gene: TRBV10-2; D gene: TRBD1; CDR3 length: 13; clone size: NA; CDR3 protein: CASSGTGDSPLHF; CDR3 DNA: TGCGCCAGCAGCGGGACAGGGGATTCACCCCTCCACTTT
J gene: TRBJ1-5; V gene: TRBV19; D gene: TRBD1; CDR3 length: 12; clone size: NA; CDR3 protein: CASLQGNQPQHF; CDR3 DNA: TGTGCCAGTCTACAGGGGAATCAGCCCCAGCATTTT
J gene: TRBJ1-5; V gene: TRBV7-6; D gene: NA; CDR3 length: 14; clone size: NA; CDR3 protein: CASSFRAGDQPQHF; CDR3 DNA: TGTGCCAGCAGCTTTAGGGCAGGGGATCAGCCCCAGCATTTT
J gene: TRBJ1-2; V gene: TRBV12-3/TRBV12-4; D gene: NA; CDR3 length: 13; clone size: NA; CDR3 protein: CASSLYSIYGYTF; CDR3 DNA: TGTGCCAGCAGTCTCTACAGTATCTATGGCTACACCTTC
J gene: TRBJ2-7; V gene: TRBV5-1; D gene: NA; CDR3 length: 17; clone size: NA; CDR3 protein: CASSLAVVRDSFYEQYF; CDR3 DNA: TGCGCCAGCAGCTTGGCCGTGGTCCGGGACTCTTTCTACGAGCAGTACTTC
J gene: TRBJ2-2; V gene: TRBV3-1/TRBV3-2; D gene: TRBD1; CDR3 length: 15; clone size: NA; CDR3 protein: CASSRGTGDTGELFF; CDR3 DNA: TGTGCCAGCAGCCGAGGGACAGGGGACACCGGGGAGCTGTTTTTT
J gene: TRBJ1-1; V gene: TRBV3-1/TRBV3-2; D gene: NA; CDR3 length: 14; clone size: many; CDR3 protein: CASSQSGAGTEAFF; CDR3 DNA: TGTGCCAGCAGCCAGTCCGGGGCCGGTACTGAAGCTTTCTTT
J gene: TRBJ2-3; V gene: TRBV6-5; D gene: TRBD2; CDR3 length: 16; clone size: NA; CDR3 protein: CASSYSPSGGQDTQYF; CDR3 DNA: TGTGCCAGCAGTTACTCACCTAGCGGGGGGCAGGATACGCAGTATTTT
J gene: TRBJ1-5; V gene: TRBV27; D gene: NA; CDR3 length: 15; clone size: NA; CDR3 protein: CASSFVGVGNQPQHF; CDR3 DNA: TGTGCCAGCAGTTTCGTAGGAGTTGGCAATCAGCCCCAGCATTTT
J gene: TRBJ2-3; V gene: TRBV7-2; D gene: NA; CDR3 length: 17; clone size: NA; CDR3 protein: CASSLRGGDKSTDTQYF; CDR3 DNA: TGTGCCAGCAGCTTAAGAGGTGGGGACAAGAGCACAGATACGCAGTATTTT
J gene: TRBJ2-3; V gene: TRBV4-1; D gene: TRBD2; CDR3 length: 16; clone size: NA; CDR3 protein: CASSHRQSGGAYTQYF; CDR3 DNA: TGCGCCAGCAGCCACCGCCAAAGCGGGGGGGCCTATACGCAGTATTTT